This T cell receptor beta chain was sequenced for a study of CD8+CD57+ T cells in acquired aplastic anemia. The overall study: Sorted cells (CD4+ and CD8+) yielded DNA amounts that averaged roughly 3.5 ug.

For CDR3 and TCR beta VDJ profiling, genomic DNA was the template used. TCRdb fed the reads into MiXCR, producing one record per CDR3 protein. The profile shows about 190,000 distinct CDR3 sequences, 40% to 50% of them singletons. Broader study findings: Researchers report that 25 to 35 CD8+ CDR3 sequences appeared in both patients and controls.

Note on this clonotype: The antigen is undetermined.

Germline V CDR1 and CDR2: MNHNS, SASEGT. V was pared by 1 base and J by 8 bases, with 5 bases between. The CDR3 sequence is 11 residues long. Patients chosen for sequencing had CD8+CD57+ cells that had expanded, as shown by flow cytometry. V and J are TRBV6-1 and TRBJ1-2, with no clear D. This TCR was recovered from a human donor with aplastic anemia. The specimen was sorted CD4+, CD8+, or CD8+CD57+ T cells (not recorded which) from PBMCs. The CDR3 DNA reads as TGTGCCAGCAGTGAAGTTAGGGGCTACACCTTC. Its protein product is CASSEVRGYTF.